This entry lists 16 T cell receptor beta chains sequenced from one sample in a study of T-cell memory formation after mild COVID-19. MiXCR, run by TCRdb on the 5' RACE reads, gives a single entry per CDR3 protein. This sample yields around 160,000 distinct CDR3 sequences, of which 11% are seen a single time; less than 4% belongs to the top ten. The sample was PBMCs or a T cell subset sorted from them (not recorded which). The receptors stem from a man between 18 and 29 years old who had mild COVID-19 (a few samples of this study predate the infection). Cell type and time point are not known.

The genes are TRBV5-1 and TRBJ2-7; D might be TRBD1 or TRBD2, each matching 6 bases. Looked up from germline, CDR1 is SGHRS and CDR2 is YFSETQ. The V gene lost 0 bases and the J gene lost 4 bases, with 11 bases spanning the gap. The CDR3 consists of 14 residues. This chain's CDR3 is CASSLGGAGYEQYV. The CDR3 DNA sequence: TGCGCCAGCAGCTTGGGGGGGGCCGGGTACGAGCAGTACGTC.

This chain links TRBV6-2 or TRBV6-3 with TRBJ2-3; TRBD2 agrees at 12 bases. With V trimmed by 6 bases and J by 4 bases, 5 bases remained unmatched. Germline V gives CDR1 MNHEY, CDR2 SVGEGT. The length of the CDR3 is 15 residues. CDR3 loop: CASRLTSGRPDTQYF. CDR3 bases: TGTGCCAGCAGATTGACTAGCGGGAGACCAGATACGCAGTATTTT.

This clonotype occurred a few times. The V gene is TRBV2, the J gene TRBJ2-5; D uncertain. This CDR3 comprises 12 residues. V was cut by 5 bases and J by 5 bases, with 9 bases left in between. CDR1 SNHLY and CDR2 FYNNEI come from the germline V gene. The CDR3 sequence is CASSLVSETQYF. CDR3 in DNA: TGTGCCAGCAGTCTAGTTAGTGAGACCCAGTACTTC.

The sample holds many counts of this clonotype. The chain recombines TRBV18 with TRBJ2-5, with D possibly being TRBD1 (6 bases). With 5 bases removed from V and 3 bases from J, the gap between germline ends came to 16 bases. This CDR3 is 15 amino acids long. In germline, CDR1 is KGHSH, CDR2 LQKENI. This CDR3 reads CASSGEGVWEETQYF. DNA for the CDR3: TGTGCCAGCTCAGGCGAGGGGGTCTGGGAAGAGACCCAGTACTTC.

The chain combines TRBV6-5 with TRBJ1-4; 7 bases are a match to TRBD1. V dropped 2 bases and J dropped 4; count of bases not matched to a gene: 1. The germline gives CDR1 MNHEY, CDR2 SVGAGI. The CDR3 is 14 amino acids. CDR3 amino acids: CASSYGTVNEKLFF. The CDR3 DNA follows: TGTGCCAGCAGTTACGGGACAGTTAATGAAAAACTGTTTTTT.

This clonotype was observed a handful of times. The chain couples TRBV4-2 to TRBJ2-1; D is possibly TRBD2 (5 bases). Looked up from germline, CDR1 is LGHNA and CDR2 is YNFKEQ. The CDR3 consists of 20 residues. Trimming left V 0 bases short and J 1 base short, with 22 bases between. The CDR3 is CASSQEGYRAPRGSYNEQFF. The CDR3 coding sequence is TGTGCCAGCAGCCAAGAGGGGTACCGGGCCCCTAGAGGGTCCTACAATGAGCAGTTCTTC.

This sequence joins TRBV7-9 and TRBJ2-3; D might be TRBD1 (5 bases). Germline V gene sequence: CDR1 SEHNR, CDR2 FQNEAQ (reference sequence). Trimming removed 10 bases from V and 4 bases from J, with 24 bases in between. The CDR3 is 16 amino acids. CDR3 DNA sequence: TGTGCCACCTCCCTTTGGCAGTCCGAAGGGGCAGATACGCAGTATTTT. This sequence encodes CATSLWQSEGADTQYF.

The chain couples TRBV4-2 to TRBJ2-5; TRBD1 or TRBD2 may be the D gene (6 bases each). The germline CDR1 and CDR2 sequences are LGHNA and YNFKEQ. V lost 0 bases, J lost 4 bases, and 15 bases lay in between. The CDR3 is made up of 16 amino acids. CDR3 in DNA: TGTGCCAGCAGCCAAGATAGTAGGGGGGCCAGAGAGACCCAGTACTTC. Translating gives CASSQDSRGARETQYF.

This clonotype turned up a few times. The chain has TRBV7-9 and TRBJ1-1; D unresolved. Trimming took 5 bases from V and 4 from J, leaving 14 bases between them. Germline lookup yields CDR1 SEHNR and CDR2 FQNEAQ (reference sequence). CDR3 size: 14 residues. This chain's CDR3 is CASSLTESGTEAFF. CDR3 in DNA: TGTGCCAGCAGCCTTACTGAATCGGGCACTGAAGCTTTCTTT.

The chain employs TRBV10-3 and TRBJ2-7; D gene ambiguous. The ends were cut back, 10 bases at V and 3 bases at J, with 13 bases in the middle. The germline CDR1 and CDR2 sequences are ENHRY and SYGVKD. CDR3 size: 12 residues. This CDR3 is CATRGQRYEQYF. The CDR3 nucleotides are TGTGCCACACGAGGTCAGCGCTACGAGCAGTACTTC.

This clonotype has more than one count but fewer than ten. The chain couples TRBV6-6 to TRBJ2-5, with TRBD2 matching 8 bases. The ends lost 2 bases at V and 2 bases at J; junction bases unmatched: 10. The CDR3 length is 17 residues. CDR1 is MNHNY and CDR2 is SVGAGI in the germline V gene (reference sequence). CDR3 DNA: TGTGCCAGCAGTTACGAAGGTAGCGGGACGTCTCAAGAGACCCAGTACTTC. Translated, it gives CASSYEGSGTSQETQYF.

The CDR3 region has the DNA TGTGCCAGCAGTTTAGCGCTAGGTGGCTACACCTTC. This gives the protein CASSLALGGYTF. This rearrangement joins TRBV12-3 or TRBV12-4 to TRBJ1-2; D remains ambiguous. This CDR3 is 12 amino acids long. V dropped 0 bases and J dropped 7 bases, with 6 bases sitting between them.

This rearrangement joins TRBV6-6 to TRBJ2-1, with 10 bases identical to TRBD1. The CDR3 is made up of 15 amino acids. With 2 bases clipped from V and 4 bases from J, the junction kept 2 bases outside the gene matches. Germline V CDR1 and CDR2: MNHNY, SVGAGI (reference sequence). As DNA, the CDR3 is TGTGCCAGCAGTTACACGGGACAGGGGTACAATGAGCAGTTCTTC. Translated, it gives CASSYTGQGYNEQFF.

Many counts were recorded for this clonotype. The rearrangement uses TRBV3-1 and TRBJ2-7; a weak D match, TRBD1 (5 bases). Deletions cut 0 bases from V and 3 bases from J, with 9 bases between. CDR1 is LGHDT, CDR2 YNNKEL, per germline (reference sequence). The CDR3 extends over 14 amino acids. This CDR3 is CASSQEDQGYEQYF. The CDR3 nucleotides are TGTGCCAGCAGCCAAGAGGATCAGGGCTACGAGCAGTACTTC.

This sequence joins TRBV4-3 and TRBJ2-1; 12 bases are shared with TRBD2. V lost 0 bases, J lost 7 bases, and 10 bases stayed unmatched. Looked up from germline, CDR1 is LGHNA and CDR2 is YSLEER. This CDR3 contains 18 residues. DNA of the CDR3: TGCGCCAGCAGCCAAGAAGCGCTAGCGGGGGGGCGAAAGAATGAGCAGTTCTTC. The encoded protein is CASSQEALAGGRKNEQFF.

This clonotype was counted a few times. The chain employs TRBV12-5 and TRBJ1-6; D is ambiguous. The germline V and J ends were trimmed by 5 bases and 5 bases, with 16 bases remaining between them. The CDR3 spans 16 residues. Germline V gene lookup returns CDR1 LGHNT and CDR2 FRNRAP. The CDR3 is CASGLTPRRNNSPLHF. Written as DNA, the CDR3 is TGTGCTAGTGGTCTAACCCCCCGACGGAATAATTCACCCCTCCACTTT.